The 28 T cell receptor beta chains reported below all come from one sample, sequenced in a study of OX40 agonist ivuxolimab in advanced cancers. Method: immunoSEQ multiplex PCR; TCRdb's copy keeps in-frame clones and lacks some. The sample lists fewer than 25,000 clones, around 79% occurring once. Material: CD4+ or CD8+ T cells sorted from blood, obtained in a trial of the OX40 agonist ivuxolimab. Every receptor here comes from an adult with an advanced solid tumor such as melanoma, head and neck, liver or kidney cancer.

The chain combines TRBV7-2 with TRBJ1-1; D gene uncertain. V lost 1 base to trimming and J lost 6 bases, with 15 bases between them. Germline V gene lookup returns CDR1 SGHTA and CDR2 FQGNSA. The CDR3 runs to 15 residues. CDR3 nucleotides: TGTGCCAGCAGCTTAGGAGGTACGGGGTTGGCTGAAGCTTTCTTT. It specifies CASSLGGTGLAEAFF.

The chain couples TRBV6-4 to TRBJ2-3, with 9 bases identical to TRBD2. V trimming: 2 bases; J trimming: 0 bases; junction bases outside the gene matches: 3. Germline V CDR1 and CDR2: MRHNA, SNTAGT. The CDR3 contains 16 residues. CDR3 sequence reads: CASSDGAGGSTDTQYF. DNA of the CDR3: TGTGCCAGCAGTGACGGTGCGGGGGGGAGCACAGATACGCAGTATTTT.

The chain has TRBV9 and TRBJ2-1; 9 bases line up with TRBD2. With 6 bases clipped from V and 4 bases from J, the junction kept 8 bases outside the gene matches. Per the germline V gene, CDR1 is SGDLS and CDR2 is YYNGEE. There are 15 residues in the CDR3. Written as DNA, the CDR3 is TGTGCCAGCACGGGGCTAGCGGGATTATACAATGAGCAGTTCTTC. Protein: CASTGLAGLYNEQFF. The full variable domain, its missing parts supplied by reference TRBV9 and TRBJ2-1, is DSGVTQTPKHLITATGQRVTLRCSPRSGDLSVYWYQQSLDQGLQFLIQYYNGEERAKGNILERFSAQQFPDLHSELNLSSLELGDSALYFCASTGLAGLYNEQFFGPGTRLTVL.

This chain joins TRBV9 and TRBJ1-1; D not certain. The CDR3 has 11 residues. V lost 4 bases and J lost 7, with 8 bases in between. The germline V gene has CDR1 SGDLS and CDR2 YYNGEE. The CDR3 region has the DNA TGTGCCAGCAGCCATGGGAGTGAAGCTTTCTTT. Encoded protein: CASSHGSEAFF.

The chain couples TRBV6-5 to TRBJ1-5; D is unresolved. Trimming pared 6 bases from V and 3 bases from J, leaving 9 bases between. The germline V gene has CDR1 MNHEY and CDR2 SVGAGI. The CDR3 covers 13 residues. As DNA, the CDR3 is TGTGCCAGCAGCGCAGCAGCCAATCAGCCCCAGCATTTT. Translating it yields CASSAAANQPQHF.

This clone appeared a few times. This rearrangement joins TRBV19 to TRBJ2-3; TRBD2 might be the D (6 bases). The germline gives CDR1 LNHDA, CDR2 SQIVND (reference sequence). With 3 bases removed from V and 1 base from J, the gap between germline ends came to 11 bases. This CDR3 has 15 residues. DNA of the CDR3: TGTGCCAGTAGTATTGGTAGCGGAGGCACAGATACGCAGTATTTT. It translates to CASSIGSGGTDTQYF.

The rearrangement links TRBV5-4 to TRBJ2-1; 11 bases fit TRBD2. The CDR3 spans 19 residues. After removal of 0 bases from V and 4 bases from J, the junction contained 12 bases not matched to a gene. CDR1 and CDR2 (germline): SGHNT, YYREEE (reference sequence). Here the CDR3 reads CASSLDPSGRMGGYNEQFF. CDR3 in DNA: TGTGCCAGCAGCTTGGATCCTAGCGGGAGGATGGGAGGGTACAATGAGCAGTTCTTC.

In DNA, the CDR3 is TGTGCCAGCAGTGAACCACCCGGGACGGGTCAGGATACGCAGTATTTT. Translation gives CASSEPPGTGQDTQYF. This chain connects TRBV6-1 to TRBJ2-3; D may correspond to TRBD1 or TRBD2 (5 bases each). The CDR3 contains 16 residues. The germline CDR1 and CDR2 sequences are MNHNS and SASEGT. Deletions cut 2 bases from V and 6 bases from J, with 18 bases between.

The chain carries TRBV4-2 and TRBJ1-2; no clear D. This CDR3 contains 15 residues. Germline-derived CDR1 and CDR2 are LGHNA and YNFKEQ. V lost 3 bases to trimming and J lost 0 bases, with 11 bases between them. CDR3 protein: CASSQSGITNYGYTF. The CDR3, as DNA: TGTGCCAGCAGCCAGAGCGGAATTACTAACTATGGCTACACCTTC.

The CDR3 is CASSQSRTRGEQYF. The CDR3 coding sequence is TGCGCCAGCAGTCAATCGAGGACACGCGGCGAGCAGTACTTC. The V and J genes are TRBV23-1 and TRBJ2-7, with a possible D match to TRBD1 (5 bases). TRBV23-1 is given ORF status, its function remaining uncertain. The CDR3 extends over 14 amino acids. V was shortened by 0 bases and J by 6 bases, with 12 bases between the two germline ends.

This rearrangement joins TRBV19 to TRBJ1-6, with 8 bases identical to TRBD1. V lost 8 bases, J lost 4 bases, and 1 base stayed unmatched. This CDR3 region has 13 residues. The V gene's germline CDR1 is LNHDA and CDR2 SQIVND (reference sequence). CDR3 sequence reads: CASRDRYNSPLHF. The CDR3 DNA reads TGTGCCAGTCGGGACAGGTATAATTCACCCCTCCACTTT.

The genes are TRBV4-2 and TRBJ2-7; 7 bases are shared with TRBD2. The junction had 4 bases not matched to a gene; V was cut back by 0 bases and J by 2 bases. CDR1 and CDR2 from the germline V gene are LGHNA and YNFKEQ. The CDR3 is 15 residues long. For the CDR3, the DNA is TGTGCCAGCAGCCAAGATGCTAGCGGAACCTACGAGCAGTACTTC. Translating gives CASSQDASGTYEQYF.

The J gene is TRBJ1-1, the V gene TRBV28; D is unclear. CDR1 and CDR2 from the germline V gene are MDHEN and SYDVKM. Trimming took off 6 bases at V and 7 bases at J, with 9 bases between the two ends. There are 11 residues in the CDR3. CDR3 DNA sequence: TGTGCCAGCAGGGGGAGTTTTGAAGCTTTCTTT. Amino acids: CASRGSFEAFF.

This clone was detected only a few times. V and J are TRBV9 and TRBJ2-7; 9 positions match TRBD1. Germline assignment: CDR1 SGDLS and CDR2 YYNGEE. The V and J ends lost 6 bases and 6 bases, in that order; junction bases with no gene match: 10. The CDR3 length is 14 residues. CDR3 coding DNA: TGTGCCAGCACCGTCGCATTGACAGGGGGCGAGCAGTACTTC. This sequence encodes CASTVALTGGEQYF.

The CDR3 region has the DNA TGTGCCAGCAGCTTAGGGACGTCCGGACCAGGGGTTACAGATACGCAGTATTTT. Protein: CASSLGTSGPGVTDTQYF. The chain has TRBV7-9 and TRBJ2-3, with D possibly TRBD1 on 6 matching bases. The germline V gene encodes CDR1 SEHNR and CDR2 FQNEAQ (reference sequence). V gave up 1 base and J gave up 3 bases, with 20 bases separating them. The CDR3 contains 18 residues.

This sequence joins TRBV6-1 and TRBJ2-7; no definite D call. This CDR3 spans 11 amino acids. V was clipped by 5 bases and J by 3 bases, with 5 bases between them. Germline V CDR1 and CDR2: MNHNS, SASEGT. The CDR3 loop reads CASSFLYEQYF. DNA of the CDR3: TGTGCCAGCAGTTTCCTCTACGAGCAGTACTTC.

The rearrangement links TRBV7-9 to TRBJ2-7, with TRBD1 matching over 8 bases. The CDR3 covers 15 residues. Germline trimming cut 1 base from V and 5 bases from J; bases unmatched to any gene: 7. In germline, CDR1 is SEHNR, CDR2 FQNEAQ (reference sequence). CDR3: CASSLGPQGADEQYF. CDR3 nucleotide sequence: TGTGCCAGCAGCTTAGGTCCCCAGGGGGCCGACGAGCAGTACTTC.

Here the CDR3 DNA reads TGTGCCAGCAGTTTTGCCCACTACGAGCAGTACTTC. Amino acids: CASSFAHYEQYF. The chain joins TRBV28 to TRBJ2-7, with unresolved D. The V gene's germline CDR1 is MDHEN and CDR2 SYDVKM. The CDR3 length is 12 residues. The V end lost 3 bases, the J end lost 3 bases, and 6 bases lay between the germline ends. The whole variable domain, filled in from reference TRBV28 and TRBJ2-7, reads DVKVTQSSRYLVKRTGEKVFLECVQDMDHENMFWYRQDPGLGLRLIYFSYDVKMKEKGDIPEGYSVSREKKERFSLILESASTNQTSMYLCASSFAHYEQYFGPGTRLTVT.

The V and J genes are TRBV6-5 and TRBJ1-5; a possible D gene is TRBD1 (6 bases). This CDR3 has 15 amino acids. Germline V gene lookup returns CDR1 MNHEY and CDR2 SVGAGI. V gave up 6 bases and J gave up 4 bases, with 16 bases separating them. The CDR3 loop is CASRAGVGRNQPQHF. The CDR3 DNA sequence: TGTGCCAGCAGGGCAGGGGTAGGTCGGAATCAGCCCCAGCATTTT.

This clone occurred once. The rearrangement uses TRBV5-1 and TRBJ1-1, with 9 nucleotides matching TRBD1. V trimming: 5 bases; J trimming: 6 bases; junction bases outside the gene matches: 5. This CDR3 comprises 13 residues. Germline CDR1 reads SGHRS; CDR2 reads YFSETQ. Here the CDR3 DNA reads TGCGCCAGCAGATTACAGGGGGCCCCTGAAGCTTTCTTT. Protein: CASRLQGAPEAFF.

The genes are TRBV9 and TRBJ2-5, with a possible D match to TRBD1 (6 bases). CDR3 length: 14 residues. V was pared by 8 bases and J by 2 bases, with 16 bases between. Germline lookup yields CDR1 SGDLS and CDR2 YYNGEE. The CDR3 nucleotides read TGTGCCAGGGGGGCTAGCCCAAATCAAGAGACCCAGTACTTC. This encodes CARGASPNQETQYF.

This clone qualifies as medium-sized. The chain carries TRBV2 and TRBJ2-7; D is uncertain. CDR1 and CDR2 from the germline V gene are SNHLY and FYNNEI. V shed 8 bases and J shed 3 bases, with 8 bases lying between them. The CDR3 runs to 11 residues. The CDR3 here is CASRSSYEQYF. In DNA form, the CDR3 reads TGTGCCAGCCGGTCGAGCTACGAGCAGTACTTC.

The chain employs TRBV16 and TRBJ2-3; TRBD1 might be the D (6 bases). There are 12 residues in the CDR3. Germline loops: CDR1 KGHSY, CDR2 FQNENV. The V gene lost 2 bases and the J gene lost 6 bases, with 6 bases spanning the gap. CDR3 residues: CASSQQGDTQYF. CDR3 in DNA: TGTGCCAGCAGCCAACAGGGGGATACGCAGTATTTT.

This chain links TRBV2 with TRBJ2-6; D gene uncertain. Looked up from germline, CDR1 is SNHLY and CDR2 is FYNNEI. V was cut by 6 bases and J by 0 bases, with 12 bases left in between. CDR3 length: 16 amino acids. In DNA, the CDR3 is TGTGCCAGCAGCGGCGGACGGTTCTCTGGGGCCAACGTCCTGACTTTC. Encoded protein: CASSGGRFSGANVLTF.

This clone was seen a few times. The V gene is TRBV27, the J gene TRBJ1-6; no clear D gene. This CDR3 has 16 amino acids. Trimming pared 1 base from V and 9 bases from J, leaving 16 bases between. Germline V gene lookup returns CDR1 MNHEY and CDR2 SMNVEV (reference sequence). The CDR3 reads CASSLWIGRASSPLHF. The DNA for the CDR3 is TGTGCCAGCAGTTTATGGATAGGGCGGGCTAGTTCACCCCTCCACTTT.

This clone was counted a single time. The chain combines TRBV5-3 with TRBJ1-1; D not resolved. TRBV5-3 is filed as an ORF, its function uncertain. The CDR3 is 12 amino acids. With 0 bases removed from V and 6 bases from J, the gap between germline ends came to 6 bases. The CDR3 is CARSLEGAEAFF. CDR3 DNA: TGTGCCAGAAGCTTGGAGGGCGCTGAAGCTTTCTTT.

V gene TRBV11-2 combines with J gene TRBJ1-1; no clear D gene. CDR1 is SGHAT and CDR2 is FQNNGV in the germline V gene. The CDR3 is made up of 14 amino acids. The V end was cut by 5 bases, the J end by 0 bases, with 10 bases between. The chain's CDR3 is CASSIGLMNTEAFF. The CDR3 region has the DNA TGTGCCAGCAGCATAGGGCTAATGAACACTGAAGCTTTCTTT.

This chain uses TRBV9 with TRBJ2-7; D perhaps matches TRBD2 (6 bases). Germline CDR1 and CDR2: SGDLS and YYNGEE. This CDR3 spans 15 amino acids. The V gene lost 4 bases and the J gene lost 0 bases, with 14 bases spanning the gap. CDR3 bases: TGTGCCAGCAGCCCCGGCGGGATCAGCTCCTACGAGCAGTACTTC. Translation gives CASSPGGISSYEQYF.